What follows is one T cell receptor beta chain and its context. Read coverage stops 3 residues before the CDR3 terminus; the germline J gene supplies the remainder. This specimen comes from a study of T cells in women clearing cervical HPV infection. Study information: HLA type could not be excluded as a confounder.

V was cut by 7 bases and J by 0 bases, with 9 bases left in between. The CDR3 has 14 residues. CDR1 is MRHNA, CDR2 SNTAGT, per germline. Data came from immunoSEQ multiplex PCR; TCRdb stores just in-frame clones and leaves some out. The sample table includes about 22,000 clones. The TCR comes from a woman aged 18 to 75 with a cervical HPV16 infection that either progressed to CIN3+ or cleared (not recorded which). This rearrangement joins TRBV6-4 to TRBJ2-2; TRBD2 is a possible D gene (6 bases). What was sequenced was blood buffy coat. The sequenced part of the CDR3 DNA is TGTGCCAGCAAAGGGACTTCGAACACCGGGGAG. It encodes CASKGTSNTGE. The full CDR3 protein is CASKGTSNTGELFF.